Below are 4 T cell receptor beta chains sequenced from a single sample in a study of technical replicates of blood from a handful of donors. The table came from immunoSEQ multiplex PCR; TCRdb's copy has only in-frame clones and leaves some out. The sample has over 65,000 clones, around 97% seen once. Sample: T cells isolated from PBMCs. These TCRs come from a human donor in good health.

The chain joins TRBV7-3 to TRBJ2-2; perhaps TRBD2 as D (5 bases). Looked up from germline, CDR1 is SGHTA and CDR2 is FQGTGA. Trimming removed 2 bases at V and 5 bases at J, with 9 bases between. This CDR3 comprises 14 residues. The CDR3 is CASSLERFTGELFF. The CDR3 DNA is TGTGCCAGCAGCTTAGAGCGGTTTACCGGGGAGCTGTTTTTT. The full variable domain, completed using reference TRBV7-3 and TRBJ2-2, is GAGVSQTPSNKVTEKGKYVELRCDPISGHTALYWYRQSLGQGPEFLIYFQGTGAADDSGLPNDRFFAVRPEGSVSTLKIQRTERGDSAVYLCASSLERFTGELFFGEGSRLTVL.

This clone was detected once. V and J are TRBV28 and TRBJ2-1; D possibly corresponds to TRBD2 (6 bases). The CDR3 loop spans 16 amino acids. Trimming removed 1 base at V and 7 bases at J, with 17 bases between. CDR1 and CDR2 from the germline V gene are MDHEN and SYDVKM. The CDR3 reads CASSLYSGGRGNEQFF. Here the CDR3 DNA reads TGTGCCAGCAGTTTATATAGCGGAGGCCGGGGGAATGAGCAGTTCTTC.

The rearrangement links TRBV4-1 to TRBJ2-1; 10 nucleotides align to TRBD2. The ends lost 4 bases at V and 5 bases at J; junction bases unmatched: 8. Germline values: CDR1 MGHRA, CDR2 YSYEKL. This CDR3 contains 16 residues. CDR3 residues: CASSRSGLADNNEQFF. The CDR3 nucleotides read TGCGCCAGCAGCCGTAGCGGACTAGCGGACAACAATGAGCAGTTCTTC.

The gene calls are TRBV19 and TRBJ1-1, with unresolved D. V shed 3 bases and J shed 0 bases, with 8 bases lying between them. Germline V CDR1 and CDR2: LNHDA, SQIVND (reference sequence). The CDR3 runs to 14 residues. CDR3 coding DNA: TGTGCCAGTAGTATGAGCGGGCTGAACACTGAAGCTTTCTTT. Protein sequence: CASSMSGLNTEAFF.